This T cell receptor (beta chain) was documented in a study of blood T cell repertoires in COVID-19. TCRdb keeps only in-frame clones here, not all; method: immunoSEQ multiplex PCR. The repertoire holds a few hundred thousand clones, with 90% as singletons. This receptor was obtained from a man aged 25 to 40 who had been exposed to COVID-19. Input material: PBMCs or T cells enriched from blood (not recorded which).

The CDR3 sequence is CAWSVGRGLSNEQFF. The CDR3 DNA reads as TGTGCCTGGAGTGTGGGCAGGGGATTAAGCAATGAGCAGTTCTTC. This sequence joins TRBV30 and TRBJ2-1; D may be TRBD1 (6 bases). This CDR3 region has 15 residues. In germline, CDR1 is GTSNPN, CDR2 SVGIG (reference sequence). Trimming cost V 0 bases and J 6 bases, with 15 bases left between them.